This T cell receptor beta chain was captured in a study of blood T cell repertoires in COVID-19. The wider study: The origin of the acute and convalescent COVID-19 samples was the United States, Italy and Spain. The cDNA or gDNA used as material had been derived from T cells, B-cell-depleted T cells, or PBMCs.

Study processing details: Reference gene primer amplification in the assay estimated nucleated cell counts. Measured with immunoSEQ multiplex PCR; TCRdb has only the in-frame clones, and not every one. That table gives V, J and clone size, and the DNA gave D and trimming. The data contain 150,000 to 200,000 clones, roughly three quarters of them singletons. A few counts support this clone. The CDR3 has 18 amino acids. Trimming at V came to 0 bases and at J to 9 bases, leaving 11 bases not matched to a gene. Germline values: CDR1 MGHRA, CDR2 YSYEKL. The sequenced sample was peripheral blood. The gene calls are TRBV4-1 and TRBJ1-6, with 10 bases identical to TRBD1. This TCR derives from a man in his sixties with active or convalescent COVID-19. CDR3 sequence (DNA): TGCGCCAGCAGCCAAGATTTGGCCTCCGGGACAGGGGTTTCACCCCTCCACTTT. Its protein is CASSQDLASGTGVSPLHF.